This is a list of T cell receptor beta chains from one sample in a study of CD8 T cells in Susac syndrome. One entry per CDR3 protein, called by TCRdb with MiXCR from the immunoSEQ multiplex PCR reads. Here the sample spans fewer than 90,000 distinct CDR3 sequences, under 95% being singletons. The specimen was CD8+ T cells from PBMCs. These receptors were obtained from a human donor with Susac syndrome. Both conserved end residues are part of each CDR3. The order of the fields is clone size, V gene, D gene, J gene, CDR3 DNA, CDR3 protein. A D gene is named only where the DNA matches it firmly. Rows give clone size only sometimes, using once, few, many, or a class for an expanded clone.

>.|TRBV7-9|TRBD1|TRBJ2-3
TGTGCAGAACAGGGGATAACGCAGTATTTT
CAEQGITQYF
>.|TRBV12-3/TRBV12-4|.|TRBJ2-1
TGTGCCAGCAAAATAGCGGCCTACAATGAGCAGTTCTTC
CASKIAAYNEQFF
>.|TRBV6-1|TRBD1|TRBJ1-3
TGTGCCAGCAGTGAAGCGAACAGGGGGCAAGAAAACACCATATATTTT
CASSEANRGQENTIYF
>.|TRBV7-9|.|TRBJ1-1
TGTGCCAGCAGCCCTATTGCTGAAGCTTTCTTT
CASSPIAEAFF
>.|TRBV11-2|TRBD1|TRBJ1-4
TGTGCCAGCAGCCCCTCCCTTAGACAGGGGAGGAAAAAACTGTTTTTT
CASSPSLRQGRKKLFF
>.|TRBV28|.|TRBJ2-7
TGTGCCAGCAGTCCTACAGGGCTTCCCTACGAGCAGTACTTC
CASSPTGLPYEQYF
>once|TRBV12-3/TRBV12-4|.|TRBJ1-5
TGTGCCAGCAGCCTAACAGGAAATCAGCCCCAGCATTTT
CASSLTGNQPQHF
>.|TRBV10-2|TRBD2|TRBJ2-3
TGCGCCAGCAGTGAGCGCCGGACTAGCGGGGGGGCAGATACGCAGTATTTT
CASSERRTSGGADTQYF
>.|TRBV4-1|TRBD1|TRBJ1-4
TGCGCCAGCAGCCAAGAACAGGGGCGTGAAAAACTGTTTTTT
CASSQEQGREKLFF
>.|TRBV29-1|TRBD2|TRBJ2-1
TGCAGCGTTGAAGATAGGTGGCGGGGGGGCTACAATGAGCAGTTCTTC
CSVEDRWRGGYNEQFF
>.|TRBV2|TRBD1|TRBJ1-2
TGTGCCAGCCGGGACAGGGTCGGCTACACCTTC
CASRDRVGYTF
>.|TRBV11-2|TRBD1|TRBJ1-4
TGTGCCAGCAGCTTCTCGACAGGGCCTAATGAAAAACTGTTTTTT
CASSFSTGPNEKLFF
>.|TRBV25-1|.|TRBJ1-2
TGTGCCAGCAGTGAATGGGTCACTGACTATGGCTACACCTTC
CASSEWVTDYGYTF
>.|TRBV4-3|TRBD2|TRBJ2-1
TGCGCCAGCAGCCAAGATATAGGGACTAGCGGGAGTGGATATGAGCAGTTCTTC
CASSQDIGTSGSGYEQFF
>.|TRBV2|.|TRBJ2-4
TGTGCCAGCAGTGGTACCATAGCCAAAAACATTCAGTACTTC
CASSGTIAKNIQYF
>.|TRBV27|.|TRBJ2-1
TGTGCCAGCAGGAAAGACATCGGCTCCTACAATGAGCAGTTCTTC
CASRKDIGSYNEQFF
>.|TRBV15|TRBD1|TRBJ2-7
TGTGCCACCAGCAGAGCTACAGGGGGCGTCTCCTCCTACGAGCAGTACTTC
CATSRATGGVSSYEQYF
>few|TRBV18|.|TRBJ2-3
TGTGCCAGCTCCCTAGGACAGACAGATACGCAGTATTTT
CASSLGQTDTQYF
>.|TRBV2|TRBD1|TRBJ2-3
TGTGCCAGCAGTGAAACGGGACAGGGATCAGATACGCAGTATTTT
CASSETGQGSDTQYF
>few|TRBV19|TRBD1|TRBJ2-1
TGTGCCAGTAGTATTATCGAGGGGGCTAATGAGCAGTTCTTC
CASSIIEGANEQFF
>.|TRBV11-2|.|TRBJ2-6
TGTGCCAGCAGGACACCTGGGGCCAACGTCCTGACTTTC
CASRTPGANVLTF
>.|TRBV6-2/TRBV6-3|TRBD1|TRBJ1-1
TGTGCCAGCACCTGGGGACAGCGGAACACTGAAGCTTTCTTT
CASTWGQRNTEAFF
>once|TRBV7-2|TRBD2|TRBJ2-3
TGTGCCAGCGCCCTAGCGGGAGGCGGGGCAGATACGCAGTATTTT
CASALAGGGADTQYF
>.|TRBV2|TRBD1|TRBJ1-3
TGTGCCAGCAGTTATCCGGGACAGTCTTTCTCTGGAAACACCATATATTTT
CASSYPGQSFSGNTIYF
>.|TRBV5-6|TRBD1|TRBJ2-3
TGTGCCAGCAGCGTTAAGTGGACAGGGGCCACAGATACGCAGTATTTT
CASSVKWTGATDTQYF
>.|TRBV7-2|.|TRBJ1-3
TGTGCCAGCAGTCTCTCGATGAGCTCTGGAAACACCATATATTTT
CASSLSMSSGNTIYF